The clone carrying this T cell receptor (beta chain) was counted a single time. Trimming took 0 bases from V and 7 from J, leaving 7 bases between them. The CDR3 is 13 amino acids. Germline loops: CDR1 SGHVS, CDR2 FNYEAQ. The data were obtained in a study of blood T cell repertoires in COVID-19. Turning to the study itself: Material from acute and convalescent COVID-19 was sourced from the United States, Italy and Spain. Nucleic acid was either cDNA or gDNA, and it came from T cells, B-cell-depleted T cells, or PBMCs.

Authors' data handling: Using reference gene primer amplification, nucleated cell counts were estimated. Assay: immunoSEQ multiplex PCR; the TCRdb copy retains only in-frame clones and omits some. The D gene and trimming were derived from the DNA, and the V and J assignments and clone size from that table. The table shows approximately 65,000 clones, with roughly 89% occurring only once. The receptor was derived from a woman between 50 and 59 years old with active COVID-19. The V and J genes are TRBV7-6 and TRBJ2-1; weak D call: TRBD2 (5 bases). Sequencing input: peripheral blood. The CDR3 nucleotides read TGTGCCAGCAGCTTAGCGGTAGCGAATGAGCAGTTCTTC. This encodes CASSLAVANEQFF.